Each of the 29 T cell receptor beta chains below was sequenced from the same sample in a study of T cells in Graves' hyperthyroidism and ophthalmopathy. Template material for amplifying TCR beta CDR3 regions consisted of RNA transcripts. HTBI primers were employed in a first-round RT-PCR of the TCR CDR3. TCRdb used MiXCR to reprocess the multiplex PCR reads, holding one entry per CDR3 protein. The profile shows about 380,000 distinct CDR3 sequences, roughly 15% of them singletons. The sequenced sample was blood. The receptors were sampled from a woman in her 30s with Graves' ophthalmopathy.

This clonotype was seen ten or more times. CDR3 sequence (DNA): TGTGCCAGCAAAATTACAGGGAGGTCCGGCGAAAAACTGTTTTTT. Translation: CASKITGRSGEKLFF. The V call is TRBV12-3 or TRBV12-4, the J call TRBJ1-4, with D possibly matching TRBD1 (6 bases). There are 15 residues in the CDR3. Trimming stripped 7 bases from V and 8 bases from J, with 20 bases between.

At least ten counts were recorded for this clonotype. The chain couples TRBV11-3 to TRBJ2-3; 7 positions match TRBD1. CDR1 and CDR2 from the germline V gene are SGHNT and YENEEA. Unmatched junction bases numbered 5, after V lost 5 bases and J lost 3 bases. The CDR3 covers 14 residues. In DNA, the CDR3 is TGTGCCAGCAGCCTACAGGGACAGACAGATACGCAGTATTTT. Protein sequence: CASSLQGQTDTQYF.

CDR3 DNA sequence: TGTGCCACCAGCAGAGATTTCAGGGGAAGGGTGGAGACCCAGTACTTC. Residues: CATSRDFRGRVETQYF. This chain joins TRBV15 and TRBJ2-5, with TRBD1 as a possible D gene (6 bases). V lost 0 bases and J 5 bases, leaving 16 bases between the germline ends. The CDR3 has 16 residues. The V gene's germline CDR1 is LNHNV and CDR2 YYDKDF (reference sequence).

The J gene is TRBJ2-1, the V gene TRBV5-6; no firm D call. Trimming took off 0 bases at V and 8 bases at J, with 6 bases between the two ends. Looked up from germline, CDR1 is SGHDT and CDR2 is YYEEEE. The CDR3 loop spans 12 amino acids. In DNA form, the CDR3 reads TGTGCCAGCAGCTTGGGGTCATATGAGCAGTTCTTC. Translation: CASSLGSYEQFF.

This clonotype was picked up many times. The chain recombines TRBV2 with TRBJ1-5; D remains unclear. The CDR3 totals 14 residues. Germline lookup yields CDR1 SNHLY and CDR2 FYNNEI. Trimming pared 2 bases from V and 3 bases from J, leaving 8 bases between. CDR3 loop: CASSESTYNQPQHF. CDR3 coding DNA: TGTGCCAGCAGTGAATCGACCTACAATCAGCCCCAGCATTTT.

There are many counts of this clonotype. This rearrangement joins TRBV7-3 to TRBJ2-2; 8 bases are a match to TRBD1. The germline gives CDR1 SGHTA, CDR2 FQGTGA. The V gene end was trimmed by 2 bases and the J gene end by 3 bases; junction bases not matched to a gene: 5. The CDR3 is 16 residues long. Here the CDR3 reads CASSLSGGQDTGELFF. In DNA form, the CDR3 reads TGTGCCAGCAGCTTATCAGGGGGACAGGACACCGGGGAGCTGTTTTTT.

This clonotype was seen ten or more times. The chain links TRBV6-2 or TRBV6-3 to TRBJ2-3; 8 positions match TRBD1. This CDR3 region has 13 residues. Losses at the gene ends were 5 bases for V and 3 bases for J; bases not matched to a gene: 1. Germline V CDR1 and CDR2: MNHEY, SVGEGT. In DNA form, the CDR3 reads TGTGCCAGCAGTCGACAGGGGACAGATACGCAGTATTTT. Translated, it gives CASSRQGTDTQYF.

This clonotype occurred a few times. The CDR3 loop is CASVRVNYYEQYF. The CDR3 DNA reads TGTGCCAGCGTGAGGGTTAACTACTACGAGCAGTACTTC. The rearrangement uses TRBV27 and TRBJ2-7; maybe TRBD2 (5 bases). Germline V gene data show CDR1 as MNHEY and CDR2 as SMNVEV (reference sequence). Trimming left V 8 bases short and J 3 bases short, with 14 bases between. The CDR3 extends over 13 amino acids.

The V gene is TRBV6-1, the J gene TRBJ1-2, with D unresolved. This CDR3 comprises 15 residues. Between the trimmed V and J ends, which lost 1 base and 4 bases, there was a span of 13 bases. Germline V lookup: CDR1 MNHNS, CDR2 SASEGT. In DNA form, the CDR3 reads TGTGCCAGCAGTGAAGATGAAGGGTCAGGCTATGGCTACACCTTC. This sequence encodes CASSEDEGSGYGYTF.

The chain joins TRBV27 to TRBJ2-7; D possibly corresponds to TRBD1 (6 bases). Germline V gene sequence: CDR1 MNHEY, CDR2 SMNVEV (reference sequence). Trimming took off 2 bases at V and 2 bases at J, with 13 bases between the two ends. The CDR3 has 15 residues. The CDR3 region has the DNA TGTGCCAGCAGTTTAAGGGGAACAGGGCCCTACGAGCAGTACTTC. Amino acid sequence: CASSLRGTGPYEQYF.

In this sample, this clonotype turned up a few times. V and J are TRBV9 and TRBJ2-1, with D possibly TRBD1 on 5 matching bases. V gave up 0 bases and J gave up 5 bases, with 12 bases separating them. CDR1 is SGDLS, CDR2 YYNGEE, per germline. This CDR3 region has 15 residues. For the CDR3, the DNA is TGTGCCAGCAGCGTAGAGGGGTCTAATCACAATGAGCAGTTCTTC. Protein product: CASSVEGSNHNEQFF.

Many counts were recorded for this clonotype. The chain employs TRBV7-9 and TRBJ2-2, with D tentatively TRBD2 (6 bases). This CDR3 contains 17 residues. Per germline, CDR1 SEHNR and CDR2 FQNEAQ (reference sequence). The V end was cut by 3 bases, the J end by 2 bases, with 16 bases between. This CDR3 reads CASSFKVGGVNTGELFF. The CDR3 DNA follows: TGTGCCAGCAGCTTCAAGGTCGGAGGGGTCAACACCGGGGAGCTGTTTTTT.

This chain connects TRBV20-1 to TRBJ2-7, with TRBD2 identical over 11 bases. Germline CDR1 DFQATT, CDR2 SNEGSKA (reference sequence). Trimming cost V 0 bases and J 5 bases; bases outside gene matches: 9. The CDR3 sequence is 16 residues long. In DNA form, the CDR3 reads TGCAGTGCTAGAGAGGGGGCTAGCGGGGGGACCAACGAGCAGTACTTC. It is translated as CSAREGASGGTNEQYF.

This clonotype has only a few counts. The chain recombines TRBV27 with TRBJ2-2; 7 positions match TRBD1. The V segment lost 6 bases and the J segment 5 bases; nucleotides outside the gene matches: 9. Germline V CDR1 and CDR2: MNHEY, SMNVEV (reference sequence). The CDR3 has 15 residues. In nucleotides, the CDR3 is TGTGCCAGCAGACCTAACGACAGGGATACCGGGGAGCTGTTTTTT. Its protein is CASRPNDRDTGELFF.

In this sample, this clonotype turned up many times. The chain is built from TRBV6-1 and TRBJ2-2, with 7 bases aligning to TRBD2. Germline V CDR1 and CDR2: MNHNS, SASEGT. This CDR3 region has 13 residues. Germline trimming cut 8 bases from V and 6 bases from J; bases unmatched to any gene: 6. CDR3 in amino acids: CASHIGGSGELFF. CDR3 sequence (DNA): TGTGCCAGCCACATCGGGGGGTCCGGGGAGCTGTTTTTT.

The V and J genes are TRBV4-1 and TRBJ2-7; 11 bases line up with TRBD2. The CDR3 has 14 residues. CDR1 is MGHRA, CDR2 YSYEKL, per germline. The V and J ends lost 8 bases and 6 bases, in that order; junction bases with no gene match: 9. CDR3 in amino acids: CASASSGGQGEQYF. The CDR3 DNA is TGCGCCAGCGCCTCTAGCGGGGGGCAGGGCGAGCAGTACTTC.

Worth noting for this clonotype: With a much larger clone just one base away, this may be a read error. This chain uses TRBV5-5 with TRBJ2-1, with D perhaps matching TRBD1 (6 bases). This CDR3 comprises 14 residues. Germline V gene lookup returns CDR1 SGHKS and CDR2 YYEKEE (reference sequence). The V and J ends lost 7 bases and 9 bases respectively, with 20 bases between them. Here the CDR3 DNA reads TGTGCCAGCGGAAACTGGGGGCTAGGCAGTGAGCAGTTCTTC. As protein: CASGNWGLGSEQFF.

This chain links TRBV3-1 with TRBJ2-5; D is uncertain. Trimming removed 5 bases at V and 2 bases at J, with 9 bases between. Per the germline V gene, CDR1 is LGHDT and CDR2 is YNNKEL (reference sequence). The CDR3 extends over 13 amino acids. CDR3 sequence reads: CASSLSIQETQYF. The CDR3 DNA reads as TGTGCCAGCAGCTTGTCTATACAAGAGACCCAGTACTTC.

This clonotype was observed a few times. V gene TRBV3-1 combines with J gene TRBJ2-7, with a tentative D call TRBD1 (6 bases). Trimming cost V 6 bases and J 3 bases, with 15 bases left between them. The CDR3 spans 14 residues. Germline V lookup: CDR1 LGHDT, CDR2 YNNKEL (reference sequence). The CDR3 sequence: CASRKWAGDYEQYF. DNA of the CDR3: TGTGCCAGCAGAAAGTGGGCAGGGGACTACGAGCAGTACTTC.

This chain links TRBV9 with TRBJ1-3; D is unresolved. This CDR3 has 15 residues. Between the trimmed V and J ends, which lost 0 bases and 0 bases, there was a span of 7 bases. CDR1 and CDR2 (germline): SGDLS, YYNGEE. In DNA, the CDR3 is TGTGCCAGCAGCGTAGCGGCATTCTCTGGAAACACCATATATTTT. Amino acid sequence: CASSVAAFSGNTIYF.

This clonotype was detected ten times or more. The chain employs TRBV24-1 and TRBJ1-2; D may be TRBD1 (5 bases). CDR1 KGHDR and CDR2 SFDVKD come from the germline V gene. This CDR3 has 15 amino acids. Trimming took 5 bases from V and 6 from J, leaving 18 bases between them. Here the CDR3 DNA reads TGTGCCACCAGTGGAACGGGGACCTCCGATCATGGCTACACCTTC. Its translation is CATSGTGTSDHGYTF.

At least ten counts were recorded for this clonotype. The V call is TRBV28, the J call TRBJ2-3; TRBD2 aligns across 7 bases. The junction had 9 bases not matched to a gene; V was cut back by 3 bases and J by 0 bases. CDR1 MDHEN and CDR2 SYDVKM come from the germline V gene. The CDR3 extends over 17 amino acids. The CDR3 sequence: CASSLWYGGGSTDTQYF. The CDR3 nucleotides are TGTGCCAGCAGTTTGTGGTATGGCGGGGGAAGCACAGATACGCAGTATTTT.

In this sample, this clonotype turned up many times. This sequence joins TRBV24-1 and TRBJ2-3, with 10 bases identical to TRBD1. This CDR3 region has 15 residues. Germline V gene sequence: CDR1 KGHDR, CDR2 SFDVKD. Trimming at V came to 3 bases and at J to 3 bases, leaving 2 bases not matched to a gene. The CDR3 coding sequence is TGTGCCACCAGTGATGGGACAGGGGTGACAGATACGCAGTATTTT. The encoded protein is CATSDGTGVTDTQYF.

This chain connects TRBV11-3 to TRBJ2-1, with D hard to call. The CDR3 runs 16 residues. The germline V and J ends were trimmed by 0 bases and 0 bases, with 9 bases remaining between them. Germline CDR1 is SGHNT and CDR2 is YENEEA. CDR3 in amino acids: CASSLDPYVSYNEQFF. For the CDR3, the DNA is TGTGCCAGCAGCTTAGATCCCTACGTCTCCTACAATGAGCAGTTCTTC.

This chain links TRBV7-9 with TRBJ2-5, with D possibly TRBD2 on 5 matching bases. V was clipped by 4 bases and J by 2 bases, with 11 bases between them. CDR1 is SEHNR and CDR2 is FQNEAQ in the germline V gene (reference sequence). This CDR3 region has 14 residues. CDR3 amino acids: CASSSQDSQETQYF. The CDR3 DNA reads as TGTGCCAGCAGCTCTCAGGACTCTCAAGAGACCCAGTACTTC.

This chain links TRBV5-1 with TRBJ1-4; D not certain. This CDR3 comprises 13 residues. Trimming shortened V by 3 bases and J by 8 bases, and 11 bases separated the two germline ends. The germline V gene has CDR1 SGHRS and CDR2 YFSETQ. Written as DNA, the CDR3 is TGCGCCAGCAGCTCCTATCAACAGGAAAAACTGTTTTTT. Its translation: CASSSYQQEKLFF.

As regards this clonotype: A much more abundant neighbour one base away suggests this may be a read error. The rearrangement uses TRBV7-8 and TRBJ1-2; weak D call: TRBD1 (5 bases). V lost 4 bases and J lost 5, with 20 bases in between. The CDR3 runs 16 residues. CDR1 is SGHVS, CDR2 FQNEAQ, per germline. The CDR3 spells CASSYGHTAATYGYTF. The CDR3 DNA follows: TGTGCCAGCAGCTACGGACATACAGCGGCTACTTATGGCTACACCTTC.

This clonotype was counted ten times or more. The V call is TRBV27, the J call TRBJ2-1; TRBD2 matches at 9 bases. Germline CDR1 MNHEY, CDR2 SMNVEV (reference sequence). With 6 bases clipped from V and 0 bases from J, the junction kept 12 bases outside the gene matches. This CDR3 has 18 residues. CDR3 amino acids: CASSPRRAGGSSYNEQFF. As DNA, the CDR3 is TGTGCCAGCAGCCCACGGCGCGCGGGGGGGAGCTCCTACAATGAGCAGTTCTTC.

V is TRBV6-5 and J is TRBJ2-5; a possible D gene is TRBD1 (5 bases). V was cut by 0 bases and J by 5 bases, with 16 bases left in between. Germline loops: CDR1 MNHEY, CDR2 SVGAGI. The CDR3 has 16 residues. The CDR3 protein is CASSYSPQGDRETQYF. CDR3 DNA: TGTGCCAGCAGTTACTCGCCCCAGGGTGATAGGGAGACCCAGTACTTC.